Sequencing of this T cell receptor beta chain was carried out in a study of OX40 agonist ivuxolimab in advanced cancers. Study summary: Eligibility rules accepted prior anti-PD-1, anti-PD-L1 or anti-CTLA-4 therapy, and around 38% had some.

The method was immunoSEQ multiplex PCR; TCRdb's version includes in-frame clones alone and lacks a portion of them. This table holds about 80,000 clones, roughly 91% found once. Germline V gene data show CDR1 as SGHNT and CDR2 as YYREEE (reference sequence). The CDR3 contains 15 residues. Trimming took 3 bases from V and 5 from J, leaving 17 bases between them. Source: CD4+ or CD8+ T cells sorted from blood, taken in a trial of the OX40 agonist ivuxolimab. This chain joins TRBV5-4 and TRBJ2-5; perhaps TRBD2 as D (5 bases). The receptor was derived from an adult with an advanced solid tumor such as melanoma, head and neck, liver or kidney cancer. The CDR3 sequence: CASSYRLTTGETQYF. The CDR3 nucleotides are TGTGCCAGCAGCTACCGACTAACGACGGGGGAGACCCAGTACTTC.